This TCR beta chain derives from a study of vaccination effects on CD4 cells after COVID-19. Expansion with viral peptide pools was applied to antigen-specific CD4+ T cells by the ViraFEST assay prior to sequencing. CD4+ T cells were isolated after less than 12 days of culture. Of the BNT162b2 and mRNA-1273 vaccines, participants received two doses of one or the other. All vaccine recipients tested negative for nucleocapsid antibodies and had never contracted SARS-CoV-2 infection. Profiling relied on immunoSEQ multiplex PCR, and the TCRdb table lists in-frame clones only, not all of them. The repertoire holds roughly 59,000 clones, with approximately 78% as singletons. In regard to this clone: Antigen: not known.

The CDR3 consists of 15 residues. Germline-derived CDR1 and CDR2 are SEHNR and FQNEAQ (reference sequence). The V segment lost 2 bases and the J segment 5 bases; nucleotides outside the gene matches: 2. The sequencing here drew on CD4+ T cells from PBMCs cultured with HCoV-OC43 spike peptides, taken after COVID-19 vaccination. Subset noted: HCoV-OC43 spike overlapping peptide pool stimulation. This receptor was identified in a human donor who received a COVID-19 vaccine. The chain couples TRBV7-9 to TRBJ2-1; 11 bases agree with TRBD2. CDR3 in amino acids: CASSLRLAGNNEQFF. The CDR3, as DNA: TGTGCCAGCAGCTTAAGACTAGCGGGGAACAATGAGCAGTTCTTC.